The source of this TCR beta chain is a study of T-cell reconstitution after alpha-beta-depleted transplantation in children. Study conclusions and caveats: Once a year had passed after transplant, T-cell counts and diversity came mostly from newly produced T cells. Reportedly, alpha-beta T cells present about two months post-transplant originated from several hundred expanded clones of graft origin. Recipient T cells and thymic progenitors that survived gave rise to the high TCRbeta diversity observed at day 60 in some patients.

Germline V gene lookup returns CDR1 DFQATT and CDR2 SNEGSKA (reference sequence). This CDR3 has 14 residues. Germline trimming cut 2 bases from V and 2 bases from J; bases unmatched to any gene: 4. As regards this clonotype: Its antigen is not identified.

As it was prepared, the TCRbeta library received unique molecular identifiers. TCRdb re-called the PCR reads through MiXCR, storing one row per CDR3 protein. The sample holds fewer than 500,000 distinct CDR3 sequences; 43% are singletons and the top ten take 27%. The gene calls are TRBV20-1 and TRBJ2-3; 7 positions match TRBD2. Here the sequenced sample was PBMCs, taken before TCRalphabeta/CD19-depleted stem cell transplant. This TCR was sampled from a girl aged 2 to 10 with aplastic anemia, due to receive a stem cell transplant. Here the CDR3 reads CSARRTRSTDTQYF. CDR3 DNA: TGCAGTGCTAGACGGACTAGGTCCACAGATACGCAGTATTTT.